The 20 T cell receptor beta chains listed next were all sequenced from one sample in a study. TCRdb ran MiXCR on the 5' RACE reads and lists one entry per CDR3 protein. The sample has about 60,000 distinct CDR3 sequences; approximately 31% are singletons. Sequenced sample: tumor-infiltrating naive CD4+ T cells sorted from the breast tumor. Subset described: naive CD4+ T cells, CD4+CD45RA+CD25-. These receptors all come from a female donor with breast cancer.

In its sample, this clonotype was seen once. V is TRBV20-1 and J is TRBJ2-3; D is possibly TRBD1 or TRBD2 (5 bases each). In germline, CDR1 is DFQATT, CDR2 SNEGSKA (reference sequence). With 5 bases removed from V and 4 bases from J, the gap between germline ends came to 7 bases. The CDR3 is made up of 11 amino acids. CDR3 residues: CSAQGADTQYF. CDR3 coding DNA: TGCAGTGCTCAGGGAGCAGATACGCAGTATTTT.

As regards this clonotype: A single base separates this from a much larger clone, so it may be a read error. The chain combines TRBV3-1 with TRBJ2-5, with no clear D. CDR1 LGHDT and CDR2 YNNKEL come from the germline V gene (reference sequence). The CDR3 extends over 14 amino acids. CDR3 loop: CASSRSTPQGTQYF. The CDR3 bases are TGTGCCAGCAGCCGCTCGACTCCGCAAGGGACCCAGTACTTC.

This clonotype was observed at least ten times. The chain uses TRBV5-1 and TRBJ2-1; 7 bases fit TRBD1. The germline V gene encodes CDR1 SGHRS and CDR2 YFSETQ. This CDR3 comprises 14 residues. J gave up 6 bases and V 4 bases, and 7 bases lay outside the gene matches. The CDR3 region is CASSISTGLNEQFF. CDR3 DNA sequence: TGCGCCAGCAGCATATCGACAGGGCTCAATGAGCAGTTCTTC. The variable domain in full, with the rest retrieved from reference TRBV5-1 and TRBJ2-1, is KAGVTQTPRYLIKTRGQQVTLSCSPISGHRSVSWYQQTPGQGLQFLFEYFSETQRNKGNFPGRFSGRQFSNSRSEMNVSTLELGDSALYLCASSISTGLNEQFFGPGTRLTVL.

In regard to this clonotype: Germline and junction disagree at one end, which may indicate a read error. DNA for the CDR3: TGTGCTAGCAGCTTATTAGGGCCAGATACGCAGTATTTT. Its protein is CASSLLGPDTQYF. This chain connects TRBV7-7 to TRBJ2-3; no firm D call. Germline values: CDR1 SSHAT, CDR2 FNYEAQ (reference sequence). The CDR3 consists of 13 residues.

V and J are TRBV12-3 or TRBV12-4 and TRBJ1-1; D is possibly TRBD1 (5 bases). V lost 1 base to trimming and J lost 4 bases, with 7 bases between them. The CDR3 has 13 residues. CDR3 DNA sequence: TGTGCCAGCAGTTTAGGACAGCGCACTGAAGCTTTCTTT. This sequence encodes CASSLGQRTEAFF.

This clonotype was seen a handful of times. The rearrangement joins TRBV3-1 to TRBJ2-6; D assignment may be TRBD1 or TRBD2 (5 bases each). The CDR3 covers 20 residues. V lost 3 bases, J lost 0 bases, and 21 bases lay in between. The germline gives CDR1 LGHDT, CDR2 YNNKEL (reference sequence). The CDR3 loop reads CASSHRGERAPYSGANVLTF. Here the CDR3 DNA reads TGTGCCAGCAGCCATCGAGGGGAGAGGGCTCCCTACTCTGGGGCCAACGTCCTGACTTTC.

The CDR3 here is CSATKRGFGSPLHF. DNA of the CDR3: TGCAGTGCTACCAAGAGGGGTTTTGGTTCACCCCTCCACTTT. The chain is built from TRBV20-1 and TRBJ1-6; maybe TRBD1 (5 bases). The CDR3 is 14 amino acids. Germline lookup yields CDR1 DFQATT and CDR2 SNEGSKA (reference sequence). The ends were cut back, 4 bases at V and 9 bases at J, with 16 bases in the middle.

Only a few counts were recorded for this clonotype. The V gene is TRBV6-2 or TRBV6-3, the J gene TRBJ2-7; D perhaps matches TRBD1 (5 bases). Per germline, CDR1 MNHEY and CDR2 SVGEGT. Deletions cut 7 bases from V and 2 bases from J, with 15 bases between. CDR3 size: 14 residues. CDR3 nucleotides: TGTGCCAGCACCCTAACCGACAGTCCCTACGAGCAGTACTTC. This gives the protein CASTLTDSPYEQYF.

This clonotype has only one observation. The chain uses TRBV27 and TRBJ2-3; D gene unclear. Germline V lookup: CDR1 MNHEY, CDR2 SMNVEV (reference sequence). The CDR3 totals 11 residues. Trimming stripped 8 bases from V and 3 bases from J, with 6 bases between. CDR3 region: CASLGTDTQYF. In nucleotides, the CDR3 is TGTGCCAGCCTCGGGACAGATACGCAGTATTTT.

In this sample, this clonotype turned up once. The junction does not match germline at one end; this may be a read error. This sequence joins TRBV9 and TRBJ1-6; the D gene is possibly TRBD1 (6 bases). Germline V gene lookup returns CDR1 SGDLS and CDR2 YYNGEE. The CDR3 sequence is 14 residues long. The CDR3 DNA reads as TGTACCAGCAGCGTAGGGGGGTTCGATTCACCCCTCCACTTT. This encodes CTSSVGGFDSPLHF.

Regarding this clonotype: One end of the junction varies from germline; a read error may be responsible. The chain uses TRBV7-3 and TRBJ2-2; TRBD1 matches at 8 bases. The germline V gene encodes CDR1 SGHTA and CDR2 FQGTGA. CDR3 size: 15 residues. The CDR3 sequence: CASGFVRGHTGELFF. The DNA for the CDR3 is TGTGCCAGCGGCTTTGTCAGGGGGCACACCGGGGAGCTGTTTTTT.

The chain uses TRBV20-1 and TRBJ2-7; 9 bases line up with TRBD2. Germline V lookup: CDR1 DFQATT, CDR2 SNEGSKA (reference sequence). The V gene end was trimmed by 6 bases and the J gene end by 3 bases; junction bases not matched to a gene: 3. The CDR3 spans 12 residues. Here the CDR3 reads CSARTSDYEQYF. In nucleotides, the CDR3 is TGCAGTGCCCGGACTAGCGACTACGAGCAGTACTTC.

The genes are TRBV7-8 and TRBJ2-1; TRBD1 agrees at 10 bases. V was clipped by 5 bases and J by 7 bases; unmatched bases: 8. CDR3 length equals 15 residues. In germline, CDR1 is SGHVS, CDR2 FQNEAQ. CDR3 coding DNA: TGTGCCAGCAGCGTGACGACAGGGGGCTTAAATGAGCAGTTCTTC. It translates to CASSVTTGGLNEQFF.

The CDR3 is CASSRVGEGGGYTF. The CDR3 bases are TGTGCCAGCAGCCGTGTGGGGGAGGGAGGCGGCTACACCTTC. This chain joins TRBV3-1 and TRBJ1-2; TRBD1 is a possible D gene (5 bases). V lost 4 bases to trimming and J lost 8 bases, with 17 bases between them. The CDR3 totals 14 residues. The germline V gene has CDR1 LGHDT and CDR2 YNNKEL (reference sequence).

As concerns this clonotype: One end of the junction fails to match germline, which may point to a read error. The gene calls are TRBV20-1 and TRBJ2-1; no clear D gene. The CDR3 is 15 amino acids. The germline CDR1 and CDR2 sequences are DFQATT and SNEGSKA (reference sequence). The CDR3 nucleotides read TGCAGTGCTACTCGACGGTACTGGGCTTCCAATGAGCAGCTCTTC. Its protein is CSATRRYWASNEQLF.

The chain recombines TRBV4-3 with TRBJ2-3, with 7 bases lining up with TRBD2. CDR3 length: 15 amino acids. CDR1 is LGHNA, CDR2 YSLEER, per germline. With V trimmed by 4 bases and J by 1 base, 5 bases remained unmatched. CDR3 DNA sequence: TGCGCCAGCAGCCCAACTAGCGCCCGCACAGATACGCAGTATTTT. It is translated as CASSPTSARTDTQYF.

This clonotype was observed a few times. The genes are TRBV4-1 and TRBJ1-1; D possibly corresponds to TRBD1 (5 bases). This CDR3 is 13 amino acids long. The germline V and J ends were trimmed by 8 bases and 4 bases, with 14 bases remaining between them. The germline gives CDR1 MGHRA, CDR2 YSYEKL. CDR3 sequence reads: CASARGGTTEAFF. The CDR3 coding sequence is TGCGCCAGCGCGCGGGGAGGGACCACTGAAGCTTTCTTT.

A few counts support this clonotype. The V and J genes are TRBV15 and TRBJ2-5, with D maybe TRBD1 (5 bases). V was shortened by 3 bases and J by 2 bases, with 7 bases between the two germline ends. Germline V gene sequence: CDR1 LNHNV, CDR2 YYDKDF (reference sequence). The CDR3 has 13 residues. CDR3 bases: TGTGCCACCAGCAGGACAGTTCAAGAGACCCAGTACTTC. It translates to CATSRTVQETQYF.

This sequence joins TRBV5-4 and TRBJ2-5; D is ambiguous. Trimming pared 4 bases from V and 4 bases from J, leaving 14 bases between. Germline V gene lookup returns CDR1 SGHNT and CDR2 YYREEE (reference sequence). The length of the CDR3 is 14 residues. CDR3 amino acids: CASSPGTHGETQYF. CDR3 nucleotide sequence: TGTGCCAGCAGCCCCGGAACCCACGGAGAGACCCAGTACTTC.

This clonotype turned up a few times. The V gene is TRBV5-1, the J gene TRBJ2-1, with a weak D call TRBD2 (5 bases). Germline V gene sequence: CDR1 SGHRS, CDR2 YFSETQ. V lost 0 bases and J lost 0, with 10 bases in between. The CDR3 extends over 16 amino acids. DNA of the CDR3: TGCGCCAGCAGCTTGGGCCGGGGAAGCTCCTACAATGAGCAGTTCTTC. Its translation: CASSLGRGSSYNEQFF.